This T cell receptor (beta chain) was observed in a study of T cells in localized non-small cell lung cancer. This table comes from immunoSEQ multiplex PCR, and its TCRdb copy is limited to in-frame clones, with some not included. This sample yields 43,000 or so clones, of which 90% to 95% are seen a single time; 8% to 11% belongs to the top ten. Trimming removed 6 bases from V and 3 bases from J; junction bases left unmatched: 12. The CDR3 consists of 16 residues. The germline CDR1 and CDR2 sequences are LNHDA and SQIVND (reference sequence). This chain uses TRBV19 with TRBJ2-3, with 7 bases aligning to TRBD2. Sequencing was performed on PBMCs, taken before any cancer treatment. This clonotype was obtained from a woman aged 35-70 years with stage II lung adenocarcinoma. The CDR3 nucleotides read TGTGCCAGTAGCCATCCAGCGGGGACTTCGACAGATACGCAGTATTTT. Amino acid sequence: CASSHPAGTSTDTQYF.